This passage covers 9 T cell receptor beta chains from one sample sequenced in a study of blood T cell repertoires in COVID-19 (dated by TCRdb to 2020 to 2022). Library preparation was by the immunoSEQ multiplex PCR assay. Imported from immuneACCESS, the table was reduced by TCRdb to in-frame sequences with V and J called. These copies leave out some clones; in studies compared against another copy, an unresolved V gene accounts for under half, and the cause of the remainder is not known. This sample holds 250,000 to 350,000 clones; around nine tenths were observed only once. 6% to 6.5% of the sample belongs to the ten largest clones. The sequencing sample was made of PBMCs or T cells enriched from blood (not recorded which). These TCRs come from a woman between 40 and 55 years old who had recovered from COVID-19.

The chain is built from TRBV3-1 (or the pseudogene TRBV3-2) and TRBJ2-4; D not certain. Germline V gives CDR1 LGHDT, CDR2 YNNKEL (reference sequence). The CDR3 contains 14 residues. With 4 bases removed from V and 7 bases from J, the gap between germline ends came to 14 bases. The CDR3, as DNA: TGTGCCAGCAGCCTTCTAGAACAATTTAACATTCAGTACTTC. Translation: CASSLLEQFNIQYF.

J is TRBJ1-2 and V is TRBV4-3; D not resolved. The CDR3 covers 17 residues. The germline CDR1 and CDR2 sequences are LGHNA and YSLEER. Trimming shortened V by 0 bases and J by 3 bases, and 17 bases separated the two germline ends. The CDR3 region has the DNA TGCGCCAGCAGCCAAGATCGTCCGGGATCGGGTGACTATGGCTACACCTTC. Protein product: CASSQDRPGSGDYGYTF.

V usage is TRBV7-3 and J usage is TRBJ2-1, with TRBD2 matching over 9 bases. CDR1 is SGHTA and CDR2 is FQGTGA in the germline V gene. This CDR3 has 18 residues. Trimming removed 7 bases from V and 4 bases from J; junction bases left unmatched: 17. CDR3 region: CASTPRFRTSGHYNEQFF. The CDR3 DNA is TGTGCCAGCACTCCAAGGTTCCGAACTAGCGGGCATTACAATGAGCAGTTCTTC.

The chain recombines TRBV27 with TRBJ1-1; D not certain. This CDR3 spans 13 amino acids. V lost 6 bases, J lost 0 bases, and 8 bases lay in between. Germline V gene data show CDR1 as MNHEY and CDR2 as SMNVEV (reference sequence). CDR3 protein: CASRTNLNTEAFF. The CDR3 DNA follows: TGTGCCAGCAGGACAAACTTGAACACTGAAGCTTTCTTT.

The rearrangement joins TRBV5-6 to TRBJ1-2, with D hard to call. V was pared by 2 bases and J by 4 bases, with 9 bases between. CDR1 and CDR2 from the germline V gene are SGHDT and YYEEEE. This CDR3 contains 13 residues. CDR3 bases: TGTGCCAGCAGCTTATTACGGGGCTATGGCTACACCTTC. It encodes CASSLLRGYGYTF.

V and J are TRBV18 and TRBJ2-7; D is ambiguous. CDR3 length equals 16 residues. The V and J ends lost 4 bases and 3 bases respectively, with 19 bases between them. CDR1 KGHSH and CDR2 LQKENI come from the germline V gene. The CDR3 DNA follows: TGTGCCAGCTCACGTAACGGAGATTGGGTCGGCTACGAGCAGTACTTC. This translates into CASSRNGDWVGYEQYF.

This clone was recorded only once. V and J are TRBV24-1 and TRBJ1-2; weak D call: TRBD1 (5 bases). Germline loops: CDR1 KGHDR, CDR2 SFDVKD. Between the trimmed V and J ends, which lost 6 bases and 2 bases, there was a span of 9 bases. The CDR3 runs to 13 residues. CDR3 nucleotide sequence: TGTGCCACCAGTCACAGACAGAACTATGGCTACACCTTC. It codes for CATSHRQNYGYTF.

This clone is a singleton in its sample. The genes are TRBV30 and TRBJ2-7, with D possibly TRBD1 on 5 matching bases. V was trimmed by 0 bases and J by 1 base, leaving 13 bases between them. Germline V gives CDR1 GTSNPN, CDR2 SVGIG (reference sequence). This CDR3 spans 15 amino acids. The CDR3 DNA reads as TGTGCCTGGAGTGTACGACAGTCATTATCCTACGAGCAGTACTTC. Translated: CAWSVRQSLSYEQYF.

As for this clone: Additional DNA sequences in this sample encode the identical CDR3. The genes are TRBV28 and TRBJ2-3, with 11 bases matching TRBD1. This CDR3 spans 15 amino acids. With 4 bases clipped from V and 4 bases from J, the junction kept 4 bases outside the gene matches. CDR1 and CDR2 from the germline V gene are MDHEN and SYDVKM. The CDR3 here is CASSSPGQGADTQYF. CDR3 coding DNA: TGTGCCAGCAGTTCGCCGGGACAGGGGGCAGATACGCAGTATTTT. Filled out from reference TRBV28 and TRBJ2-3, the complete variable domain reads DVKVTQSSRYLVKRTGEKVFLECVQDMDHENMFWYRQDPGLGLRLIYFSYDVKMKEKGDIPEGYSVSREKKERFSLILESASTNQTSMYLCASSSPGQGADTQYFGPGTRLTVL.